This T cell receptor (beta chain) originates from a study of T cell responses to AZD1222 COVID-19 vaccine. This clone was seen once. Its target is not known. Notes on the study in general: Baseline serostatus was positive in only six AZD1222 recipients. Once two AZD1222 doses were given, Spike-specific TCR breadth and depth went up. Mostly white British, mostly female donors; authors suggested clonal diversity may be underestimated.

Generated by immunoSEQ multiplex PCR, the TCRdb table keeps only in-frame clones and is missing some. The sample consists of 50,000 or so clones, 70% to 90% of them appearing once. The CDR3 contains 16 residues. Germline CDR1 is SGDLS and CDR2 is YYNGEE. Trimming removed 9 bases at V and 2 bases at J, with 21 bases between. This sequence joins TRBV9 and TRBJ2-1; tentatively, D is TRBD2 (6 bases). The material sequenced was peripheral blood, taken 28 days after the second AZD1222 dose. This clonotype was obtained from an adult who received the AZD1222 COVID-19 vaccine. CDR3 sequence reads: CANLTIAGRTYNEQFF. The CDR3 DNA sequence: TGTGCCAACCTAACTATCGCGGGGCGGACCTACAATGAGCAGTTCTTC.